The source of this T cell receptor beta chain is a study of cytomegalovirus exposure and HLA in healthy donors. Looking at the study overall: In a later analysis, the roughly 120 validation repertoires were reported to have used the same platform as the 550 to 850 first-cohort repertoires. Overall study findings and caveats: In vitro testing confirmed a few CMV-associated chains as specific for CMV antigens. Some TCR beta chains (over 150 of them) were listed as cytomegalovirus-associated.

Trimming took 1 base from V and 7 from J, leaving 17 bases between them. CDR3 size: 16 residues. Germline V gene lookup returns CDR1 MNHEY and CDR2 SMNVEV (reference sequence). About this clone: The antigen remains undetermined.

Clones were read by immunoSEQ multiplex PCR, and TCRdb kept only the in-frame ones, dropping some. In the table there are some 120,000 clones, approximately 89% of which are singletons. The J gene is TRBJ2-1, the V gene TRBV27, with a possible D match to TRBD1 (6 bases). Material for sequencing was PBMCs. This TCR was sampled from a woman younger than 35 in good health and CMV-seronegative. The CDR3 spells CASSLLNNGQSNEQFF. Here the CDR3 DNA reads TGTGCCAGCAGTTTATTAAACAATGGACAGTCTAATGAGCAGTTCTTC.